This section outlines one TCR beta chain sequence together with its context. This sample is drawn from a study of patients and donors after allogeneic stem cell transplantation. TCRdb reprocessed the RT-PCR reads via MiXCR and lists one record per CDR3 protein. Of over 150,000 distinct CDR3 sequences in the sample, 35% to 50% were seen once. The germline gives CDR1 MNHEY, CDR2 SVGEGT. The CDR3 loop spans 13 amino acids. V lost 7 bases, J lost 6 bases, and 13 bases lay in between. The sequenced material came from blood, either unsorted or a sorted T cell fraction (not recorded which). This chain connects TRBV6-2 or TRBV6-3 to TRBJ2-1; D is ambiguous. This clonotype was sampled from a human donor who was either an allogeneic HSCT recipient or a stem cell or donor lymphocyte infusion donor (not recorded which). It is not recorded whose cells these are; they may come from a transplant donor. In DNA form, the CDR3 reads TGTGCCAGCACGGGTTTAAGTTTCAATGAGCAGTTCTTC. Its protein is CASTGLSFNEQFF.